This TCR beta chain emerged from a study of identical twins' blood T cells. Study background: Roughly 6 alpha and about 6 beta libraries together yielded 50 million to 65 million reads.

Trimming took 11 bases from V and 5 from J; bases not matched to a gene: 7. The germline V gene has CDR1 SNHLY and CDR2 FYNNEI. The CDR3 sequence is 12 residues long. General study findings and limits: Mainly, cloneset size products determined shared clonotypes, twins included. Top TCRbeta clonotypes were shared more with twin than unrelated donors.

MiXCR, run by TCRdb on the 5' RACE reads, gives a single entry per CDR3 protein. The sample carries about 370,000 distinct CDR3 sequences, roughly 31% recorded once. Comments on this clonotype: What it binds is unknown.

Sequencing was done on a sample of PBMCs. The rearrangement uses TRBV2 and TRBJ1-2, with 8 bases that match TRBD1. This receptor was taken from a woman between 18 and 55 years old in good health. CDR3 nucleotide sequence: TGTGCCGCACAGGGGGATACGTATGGCTACACCTTC. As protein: CAAQGDTYGYTF. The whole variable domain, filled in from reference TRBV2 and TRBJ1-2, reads EPEVTQTPSHQVTQMGQEVILRCVPISNHLYFYWYRQILGQKVEFLVSFYNNEISEKSEIFDDQFSVERPDGSNFTLKIRSTKLEDSAMYFCAAQGDTYGYTFGSGTRLTVV.